This T cell receptor (beta chain) originates from a study of T-cell memory formation after mild COVID-19. With 10 bases removed from V and 1 base from J, the gap between germline ends came to 12 bases. Germline CDR1 reads SGHTA; CDR2 reads FQGTGA. The CDR3 covers 13 residues. Turning to this clonotype: The antigen is undetermined.

TCRdb processed the 5' RACE reads anew with MiXCR; each CDR3 protein has one entry. In the table there are 270,000 or so distinct CDR3 sequences, approximately 18% of which are singletons. General study findings and limits: For second-wave clones that peaked at day 37, SARS-CoV-2 specificity went unverified. CD4/CD8 balance characterized clones contracting day 15 to 85, and CD4+ skew characterized later expanders.

The chain is built from TRBV7-3 and TRBJ2-3; D is perhaps TRBD2 (6 bases). Sequenced material: PBMCs or a T cell subset sorted from them (not recorded which). The sequence derives from a man between 18 and 35 years old who had mild COVID-19 (a few samples of this study predate the infection). Cell type and time point are not known. CDR3 region: CATSGGGTDTQYF. CDR3 sequence (DNA): TGTGCCACGTCTGGCGGGGGCACAGATACGCAGTATTTT.